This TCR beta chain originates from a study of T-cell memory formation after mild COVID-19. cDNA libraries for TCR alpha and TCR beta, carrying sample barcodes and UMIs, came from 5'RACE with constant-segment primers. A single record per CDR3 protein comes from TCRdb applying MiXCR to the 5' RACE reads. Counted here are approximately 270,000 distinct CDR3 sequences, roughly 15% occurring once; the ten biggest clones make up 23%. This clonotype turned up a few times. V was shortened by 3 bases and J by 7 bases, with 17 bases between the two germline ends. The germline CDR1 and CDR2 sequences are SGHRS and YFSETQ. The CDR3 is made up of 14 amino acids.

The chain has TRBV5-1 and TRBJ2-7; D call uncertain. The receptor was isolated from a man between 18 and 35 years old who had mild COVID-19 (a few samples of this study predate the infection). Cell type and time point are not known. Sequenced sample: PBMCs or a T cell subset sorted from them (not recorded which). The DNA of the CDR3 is TGCGCCAGCAGCTCGTACATGGGAAACGGGGAGCAGTACTTC. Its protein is CASSSYMGNGEQYF. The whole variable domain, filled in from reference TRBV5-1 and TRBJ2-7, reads KAGVTQTPRYLIKTRGQQVTLSCSPISGHRSVSWYQQTPGQGLQFLFEYFSETQRNKGNFPGRFSGRQFSNSRSEMNVSTLELGDSALYLCASSSYMGNGEQYFGPGTRLTVT.